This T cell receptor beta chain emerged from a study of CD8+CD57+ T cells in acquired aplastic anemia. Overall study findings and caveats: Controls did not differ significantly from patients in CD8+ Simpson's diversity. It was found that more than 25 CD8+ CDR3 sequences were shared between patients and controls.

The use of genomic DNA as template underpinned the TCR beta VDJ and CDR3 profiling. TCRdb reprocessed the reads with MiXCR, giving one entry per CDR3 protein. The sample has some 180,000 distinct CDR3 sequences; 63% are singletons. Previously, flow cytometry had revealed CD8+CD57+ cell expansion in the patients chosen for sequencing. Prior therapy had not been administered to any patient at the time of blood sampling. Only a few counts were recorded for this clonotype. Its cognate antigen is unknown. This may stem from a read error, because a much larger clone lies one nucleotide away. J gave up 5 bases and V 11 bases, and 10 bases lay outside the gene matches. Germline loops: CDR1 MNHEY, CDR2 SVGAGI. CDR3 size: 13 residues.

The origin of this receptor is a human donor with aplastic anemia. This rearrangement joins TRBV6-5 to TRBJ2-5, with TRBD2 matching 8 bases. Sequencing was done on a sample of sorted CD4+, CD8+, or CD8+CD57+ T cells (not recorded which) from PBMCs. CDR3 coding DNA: TGTGCCTGCACTCGGGGGGGCCGGGAGACCCAGTACTTC. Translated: CACTRGGRETQYF.